This TCR beta chain was documented in a study of cytomegalovirus exposure and HLA in healthy donors. The study's findings and limits: The investigators catalogued 164 TCR beta chains as cytomegalovirus-associated. Later work found most CMV-associated TCR beta chains apparently HLA-restricted. The records held CMV serostatus as the only immune exposure information. V- and J-gene trimming of TCR beta was linked (in a later analysis) to a missense DCLRE1C variant.

The sample holds one count of this clone. Its antigen is undetermined. PCR primers comprised 60 Vbeta and 13 Jbeta primers. Libraries were prepared by immunoSEQ multiplex PCR; TCRdb keeps only in-frame clonotypes and omits some of them. This sample has approximately 70,000 clones, with approximately 70% found just once. Germline-derived CDR1 and CDR2 are LGHNA and YNFKEQ. The CDR3 totals 14 residues. Trimming cost V 1 base and J 5 bases, with 12 bases left between them. This chain links TRBV4-2 with TRBJ2-7, with a possible D match to TRBD2 (6 bases). The clonotype originates from a woman between 45 and 60 years old in good health and CMV-seropositive. Sequencing was performed on PBMCs. The CDR3 DNA reads as TGTGCCAGCAGCCAAGCGGGAGTACTCCACGAGCAGTACTTC. Its protein product is CASSQAGVLHEQYF.